This entry features one T cell receptor (beta chain) sequence. Germline CDR1 and CDR2: MNHEY and SMNVEV (reference sequence). The CDR3 loop spans 13 amino acids. V was shortened by 5 bases and J by 4 bases, with 11 bases between the two germline ends. These data belong to a study of early T cells in non-severe SARS-CoV-2 infection. As part of library construction, unique molecular identifiers were attached to individual cDNA molecules. TCRdb re-analysed the 5' RACE reads in MiXCR, keeping a single row per CDR3 protein. The sample consists of roughly 72,000 distinct CDR3 sequences, roughly 13% of them appearing once.

Material: whole blood. The chain combines TRBV27 with TRBJ2-5, with D perhaps TRBD1 (5 bases). This clonotype was sampled from an adult who was a healthcare worker with PCR-confirmed SARS-CoV-2 infection or an uninfected control (not recorded which). The CDR3 region has the DNA TGTGCCAGCAGTCCGGACACGCGAGAGACCCAGTACTTC. This codes for CASSPDTRETQYF.